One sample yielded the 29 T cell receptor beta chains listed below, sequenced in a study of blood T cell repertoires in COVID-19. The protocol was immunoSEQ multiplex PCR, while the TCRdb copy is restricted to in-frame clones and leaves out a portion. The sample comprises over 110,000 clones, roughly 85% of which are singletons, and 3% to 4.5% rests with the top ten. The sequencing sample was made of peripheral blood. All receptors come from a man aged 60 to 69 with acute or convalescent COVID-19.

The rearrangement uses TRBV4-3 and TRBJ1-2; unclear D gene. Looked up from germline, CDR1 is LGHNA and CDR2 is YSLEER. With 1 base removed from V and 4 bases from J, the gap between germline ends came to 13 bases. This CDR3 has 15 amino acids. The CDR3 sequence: CASSQGTQAGYGYTF. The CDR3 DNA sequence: TGCGCCAGCAGCCAAGGGACTCAGGCTGGCTATGGCTACACCTTC.

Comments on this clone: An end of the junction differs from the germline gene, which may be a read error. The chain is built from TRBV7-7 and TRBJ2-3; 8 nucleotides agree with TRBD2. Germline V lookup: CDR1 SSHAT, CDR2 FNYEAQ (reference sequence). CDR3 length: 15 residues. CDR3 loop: CASSRSGSTTDTQYF. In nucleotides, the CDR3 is TGTGCTAGCAGCCGGAGCGGGAGTACCACAGATACGCAGTATTTT.

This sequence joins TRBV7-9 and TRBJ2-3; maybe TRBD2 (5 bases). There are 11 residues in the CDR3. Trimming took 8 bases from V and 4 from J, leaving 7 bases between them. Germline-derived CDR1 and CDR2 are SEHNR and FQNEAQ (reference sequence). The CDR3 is CASDGADTQYF. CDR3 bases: TGTGCCAGCGACGGGGCAGATACGCAGTATTTT.

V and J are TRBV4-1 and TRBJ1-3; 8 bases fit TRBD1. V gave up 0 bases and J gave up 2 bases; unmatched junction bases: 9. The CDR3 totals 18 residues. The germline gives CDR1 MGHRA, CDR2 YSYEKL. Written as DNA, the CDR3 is TGCGCCAGCAGCCAAGACCCTCCCGGGGGACAGGCTGGAAACACCATATATTTT. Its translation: CASSQDPPGGQAGNTIYF.

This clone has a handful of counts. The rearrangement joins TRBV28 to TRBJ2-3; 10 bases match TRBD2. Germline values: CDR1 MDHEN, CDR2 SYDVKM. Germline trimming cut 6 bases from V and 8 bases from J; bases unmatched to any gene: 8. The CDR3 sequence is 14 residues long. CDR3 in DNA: TGTGCCAGCAGCGAAAGCGGGAGGGCCGGTACGCAGTATTTT. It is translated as CASSESGRAGTQYF.

CDR3 sequence (DNA): TGTGCCTGGAGCAGACAGAACTCTGGAAACACCATATATTTT. Translation: CAWSRQNSGNTIYF. The V call is TRBV30, the J call TRBJ1-3; the D gene is possibly TRBD1 (5 bases). Per germline, CDR1 GTSNPN and CDR2 SVGIG (reference sequence). V dropped 3 bases and J dropped 0 bases, with 9 bases sitting between them. The length of the CDR3 is 14 residues.

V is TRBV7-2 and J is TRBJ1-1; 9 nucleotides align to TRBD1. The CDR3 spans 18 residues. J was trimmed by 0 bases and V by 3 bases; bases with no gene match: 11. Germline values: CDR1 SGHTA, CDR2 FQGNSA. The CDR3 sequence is CASSFGTGGSGMNTEAFF. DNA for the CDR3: TGTGCCAGCAGCTTTGGTACAGGGGGCTCGGGAATGAACACTGAAGCTTTCTTT.

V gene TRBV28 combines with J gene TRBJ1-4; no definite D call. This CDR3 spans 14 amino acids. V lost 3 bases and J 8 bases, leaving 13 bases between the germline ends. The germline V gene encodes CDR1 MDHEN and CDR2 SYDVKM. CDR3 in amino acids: CASSFRGLGEKLFF. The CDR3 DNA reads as TGTGCCAGCAGTTTTCGAGGGTTAGGAGAAAAACTGTTTTTT.

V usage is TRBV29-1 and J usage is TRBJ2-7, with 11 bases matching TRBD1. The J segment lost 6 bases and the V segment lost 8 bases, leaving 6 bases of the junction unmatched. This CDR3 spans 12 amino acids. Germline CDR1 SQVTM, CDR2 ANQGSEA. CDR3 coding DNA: TGCAGCTCCCGGACAGGGGGCGCCGAGCAGTACTTC. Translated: CSSRTGGAEQYF.

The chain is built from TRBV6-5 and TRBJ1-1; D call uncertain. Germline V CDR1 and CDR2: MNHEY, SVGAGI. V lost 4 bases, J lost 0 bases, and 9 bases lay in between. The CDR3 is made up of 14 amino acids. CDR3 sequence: CASSLTVMNTEAFF. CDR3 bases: TGTGCCAGCAGTTTAACAGTCATGAACACTGAAGCTTTCTTT.

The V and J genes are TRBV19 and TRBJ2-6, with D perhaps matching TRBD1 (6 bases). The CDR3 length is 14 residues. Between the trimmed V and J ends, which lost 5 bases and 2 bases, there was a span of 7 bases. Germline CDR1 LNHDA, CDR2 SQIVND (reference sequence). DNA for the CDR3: TGTGCCAGTAGTTACAGGGCTGGGGCCAACGTCCTGACTTTC. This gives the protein CASSYRAGANVLTF.

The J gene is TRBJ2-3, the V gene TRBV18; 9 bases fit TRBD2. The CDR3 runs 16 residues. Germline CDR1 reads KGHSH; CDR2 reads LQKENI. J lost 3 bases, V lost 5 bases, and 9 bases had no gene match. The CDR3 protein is CASSEALAGLTDTQYF. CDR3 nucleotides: TGTGCCAGCTCAGAGGCCCTAGCGGGATTGACAGATACGCAGTATTTT.

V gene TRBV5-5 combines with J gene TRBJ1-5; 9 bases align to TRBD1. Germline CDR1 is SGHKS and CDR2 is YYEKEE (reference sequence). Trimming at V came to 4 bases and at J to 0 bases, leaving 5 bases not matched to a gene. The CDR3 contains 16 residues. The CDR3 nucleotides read TGTGCCAGCAGCCCAACGGACAGGGGTAGCAATCAGCCCCAGCATTTT. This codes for CASSPTDRGSNQPQHF.

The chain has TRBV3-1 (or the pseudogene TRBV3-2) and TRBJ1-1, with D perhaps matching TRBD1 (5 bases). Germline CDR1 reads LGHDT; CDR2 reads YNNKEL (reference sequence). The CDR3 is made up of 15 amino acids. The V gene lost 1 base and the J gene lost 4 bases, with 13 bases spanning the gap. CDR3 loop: CASSQVGRPITEAFF. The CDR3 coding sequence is TGTGCCAGCAGCCAAGTGGGGCGGCCGATCACTGAAGCTTTCTTT.

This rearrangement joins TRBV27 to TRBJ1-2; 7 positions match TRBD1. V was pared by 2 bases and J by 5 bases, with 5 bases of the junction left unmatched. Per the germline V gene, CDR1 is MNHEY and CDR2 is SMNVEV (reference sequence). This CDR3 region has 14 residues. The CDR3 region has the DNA TGTGCCAGCAGTTTAGGGGGACAGACGTATGGCTACACCTTC. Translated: CASSLGGQTYGYTF.

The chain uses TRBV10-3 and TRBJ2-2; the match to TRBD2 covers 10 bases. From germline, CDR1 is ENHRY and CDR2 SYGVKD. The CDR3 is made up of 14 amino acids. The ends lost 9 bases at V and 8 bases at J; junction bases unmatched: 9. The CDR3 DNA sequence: TGTGCCATGGCCAGACTAGCGGGTGAGGGGGAGCTGTTTTTT. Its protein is CAMARLAGEGELFF.

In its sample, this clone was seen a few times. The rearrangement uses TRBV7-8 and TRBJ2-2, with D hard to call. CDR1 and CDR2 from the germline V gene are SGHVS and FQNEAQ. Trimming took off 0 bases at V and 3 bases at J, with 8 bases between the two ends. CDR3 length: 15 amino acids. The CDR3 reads CASSLAIRDTGELFF. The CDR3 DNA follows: TGTGCCAGCAGCTTAGCTATACGGGACACCGGGGAGCTGTTTTTT.

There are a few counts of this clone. The CDR3 DNA reads as TGTGCCAGCAGCTTAGTTTCGGGGACAGGGGGAAGTGAGCAGTTCTTC. Translating it yields CASSLVSGTGGSEQFF. The rearrangement joins TRBV7-3 to TRBJ2-1, with TRBD1 matching 11 bases. The V segment lost 2 bases and the J segment 9 bases; nucleotides outside the gene matches: 9. Germline loops: CDR1 SGHTA, CDR2 FQGTGA. CDR3 length: 16 amino acids.

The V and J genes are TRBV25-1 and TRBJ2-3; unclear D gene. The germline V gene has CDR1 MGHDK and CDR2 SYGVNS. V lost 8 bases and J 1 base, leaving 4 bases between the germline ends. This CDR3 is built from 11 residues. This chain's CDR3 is CASRRTDTQYF. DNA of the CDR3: TGTGCCAGCCGTCGCACAGATACGCAGTATTTT.

CDR3 DNA: TGCGCCAGCAGCTTGGACCAGGGGGCAGCATATGGCTACACCTTC. Protein: CASSLDQGAAYGYTF. V usage is TRBV5-1 and J usage is TRBJ1-2, with 8 positions matching TRBD1. In germline, CDR1 is SGHRS, CDR2 YFSETQ. The trim removed 0 bases at V and 5 bases at J, leaving 6 bases unmatched. The CDR3 is made up of 15 amino acids.

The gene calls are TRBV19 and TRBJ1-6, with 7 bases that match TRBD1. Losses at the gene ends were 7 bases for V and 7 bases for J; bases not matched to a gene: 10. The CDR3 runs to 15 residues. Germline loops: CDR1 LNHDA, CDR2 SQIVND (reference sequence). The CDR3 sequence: CASTDRQGGNSPLHF. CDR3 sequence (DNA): TGTGCCAGTACTGATCGGCAGGGGGGAAATTCACCCCTCCACTTT.

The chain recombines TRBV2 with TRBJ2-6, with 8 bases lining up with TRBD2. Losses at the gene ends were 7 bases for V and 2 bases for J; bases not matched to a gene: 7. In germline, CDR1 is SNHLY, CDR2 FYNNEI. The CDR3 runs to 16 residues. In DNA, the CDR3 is TGTGCCAGCACCGGCGGGAGGTCCCCTGGGGCCAACGTCCTGACTTTC. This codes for CASTGGRSPGANVLTF.

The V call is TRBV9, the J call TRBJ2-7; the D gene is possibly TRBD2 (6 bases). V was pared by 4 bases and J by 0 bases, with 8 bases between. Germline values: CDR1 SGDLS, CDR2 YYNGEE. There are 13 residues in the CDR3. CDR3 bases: TGTGCCAGCAGCTCGGGAGCCTCCTACGAGCAGTACTTC. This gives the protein CASSSGASYEQYF.

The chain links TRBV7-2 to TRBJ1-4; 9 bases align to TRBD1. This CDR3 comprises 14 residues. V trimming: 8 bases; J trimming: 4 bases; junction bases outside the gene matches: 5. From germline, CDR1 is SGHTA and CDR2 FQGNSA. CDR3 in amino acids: CASGTGIGNEKLFF. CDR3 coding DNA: TGTGCCAGCGGGACAGGGATCGGTAATGAAAAACTGTTTTTT.

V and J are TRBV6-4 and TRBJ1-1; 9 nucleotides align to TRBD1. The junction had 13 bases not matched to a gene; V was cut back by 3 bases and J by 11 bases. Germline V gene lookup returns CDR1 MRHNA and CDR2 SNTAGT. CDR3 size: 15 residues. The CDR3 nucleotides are TGTGCCAGCAGTGAAAGCTTTGGGACAGGGTATAGCGCTTTCTTT. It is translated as CASSESFGTGYSAFF.

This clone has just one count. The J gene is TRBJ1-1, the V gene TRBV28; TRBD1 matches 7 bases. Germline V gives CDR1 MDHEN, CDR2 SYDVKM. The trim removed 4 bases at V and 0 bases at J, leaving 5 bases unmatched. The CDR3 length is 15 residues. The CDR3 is CASSSTGRLNTEAFF. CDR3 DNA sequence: TGTGCCAGCAGTTCGACAGGGCGGTTGAACACTGAAGCTTTCTTT.

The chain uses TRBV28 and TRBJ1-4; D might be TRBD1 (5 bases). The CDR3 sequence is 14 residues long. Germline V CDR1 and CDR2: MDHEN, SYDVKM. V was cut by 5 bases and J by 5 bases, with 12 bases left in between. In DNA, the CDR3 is TGTGCCAGCAGTCCGACAGCTCAGAATGAAAAACTGTTTTTT. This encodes CASSPTAQNEKLFF.

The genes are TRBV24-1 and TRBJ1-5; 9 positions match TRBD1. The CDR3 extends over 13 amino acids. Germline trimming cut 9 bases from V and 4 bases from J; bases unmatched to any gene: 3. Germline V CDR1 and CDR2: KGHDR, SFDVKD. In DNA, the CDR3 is TGTGCCACCCGGGGGACAGGGAATCAGCCCCAGCATTTT. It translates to CATRGTGNQPQHF.

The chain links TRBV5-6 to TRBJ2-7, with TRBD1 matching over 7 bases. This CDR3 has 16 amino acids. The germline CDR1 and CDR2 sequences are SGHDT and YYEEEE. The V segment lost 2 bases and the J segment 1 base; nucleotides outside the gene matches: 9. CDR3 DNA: TGTGCCAGCAGCTTTACTATAGGACAGGCATCCTACGAGCAGTACTTC. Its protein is CASSFTIGQASYEQYF.